One sample yielded the 10 T cell receptor beta chains listed below, sequenced in a study of cytomegalovirus exposure and HLA in healthy donors. Use of 60 Vbeta and 13 Jbeta primers characterized the PCR. Using immunoSEQ multiplex PCR, the repertoire was profiled, and TCRdb retains in-frame clones only, with some absent. In the table there are some 96,000 clones, roughly 79% of which are singletons. Sequencing was carried out using PBMCs. The receptor set was obtained from a man in his forties in good health and CMV-seronegative.

The chain links TRBV27 to TRBJ1-1; the D gene is possibly TRBD1 (6 bases). This CDR3 contains 14 residues. The ends were cut back, 2 bases at V and 4 bases at J, with 11 bases in the middle. CDR1 is MNHEY and CDR2 is SMNVEV in the germline V gene (reference sequence). This CDR3 reads CASSLGGAVTEAFF. The CDR3 nucleotides are TGTGCCAGCAGTTTAGGGGGGGCCGTCACTGAAGCTTTCTTT.

The chain joins TRBV7-8 to TRBJ2-5; the D gene is possibly TRBD2 (5 bases). The CDR3 consists of 14 residues. Deletions cut 5 bases from V and 7 bases from J, with 17 bases between. CDR1 is SGHVS and CDR2 is FQNEAQ in the germline V gene. The CDR3 reads CASSPLRPRGTQYF. DNA for the CDR3: TGTGCCAGCAGCCCCCTGCGTCCCCGGGGGACCCAGTACTTC.

V usage is TRBV9 and J usage is TRBJ2-3; 8 positions match TRBD2. Unmatched junction bases numbered 9, after V lost 2 bases and J lost 1 base. Germline V CDR1 and CDR2: SGDLS, YYNGEE. The CDR3 is 17 residues long. CDR3 sequence reads: CASSVTGGAVGTDTQYF. CDR3 in DNA: TGTGCCAGCAGCGTTACGGGGGGGGCTGTCGGCACAGATACGCAGTATTTT.

The V gene is TRBV15, the J gene TRBJ1-5; TRBD1 agrees at 8 bases. The CDR3 covers 14 residues. Trimming at V came to 6 bases and at J to 5 bases, leaving 6 bases not matched to a gene. CDR1 and CDR2 (germline): LNHNV, YYDKDF (reference sequence). The CDR3 DNA sequence: TGTGCCACCAGTCGGACAGGGACACATCAGCCCCAGCATTTT. As protein: CATSRTGTHQPQHF.

J is TRBJ2-7 and V is TRBV4-3; TRBD2 matches at 9 bases. The length of the CDR3 is 17 residues. Germline V gives CDR1 LGHNA, CDR2 YSLEER. V dropped 3 bases and J dropped 0; count of bases not matched to a gene: 9. The DNA of the CDR3 is TGCGCCAGCAGCCAGTCTCCCCTTAGCGGGAGCTCCTACGAGCAGTACTTC. This sequence encodes CASSQSPLSGSSYEQYF.

The gene calls are TRBV2 and TRBJ2-3; 10 bases align to TRBD1. The CDR3 runs to 15 residues. Trimming cost V 3 bases and J 4 bases; bases outside gene matches: 4. Germline CDR1 is SNHLY and CDR2 is FYNNEI. This CDR3 reads CASSDRGQGPDTQYF. CDR3 coding DNA: TGTGCCAGCAGTGATAGGGGACAGGGGCCAGATACGCAGTATTTT. Filled out from reference TRBV2 and TRBJ2-3, the complete variable domain reads EPEVTQTPSHQVTQMGQEVILRCVPISNHLYFYWYRQILGQKVEFLVSFYNNEISEKSEIFDDQFSVERPDGSNFTLKIRSTKLEDSAMYFCASSDRGQGPDTQYFGPGTRLTVL.

The chain carries TRBV19 and TRBJ1-5; 10 nucleotides agree with TRBD1. The J segment lost 9 bases and the V segment lost 9 bases, leaving 8 bases of the junction unmatched. Germline lookup yields CDR1 LNHDA and CDR2 SQIVND (reference sequence). This CDR3 comprises 13 residues. The CDR3 DNA sequence: TGTGCCAGGATTAGGACAGGGGGAGGGCCCCAGCATTTT. It codes for CARIRTGGGPQHF.

The V and J genes are TRBV18 and TRBJ2-2; possible D gene TRBD1, 6 bases. CDR3 size: 15 residues. V lost 3 bases to trimming and J lost 3 bases, with 11 bases between them. Germline CDR1 reads KGHSH; CDR2 reads LQKENI. The CDR3 sequence: CASSPGTLDTGELFF. As DNA, the CDR3 is TGTGCCAGCTCACCGGGGACACTAGACACCGGGGAGCTGTTTTTT.

The rearrangement joins TRBV19 to TRBJ1-6; 10 bases match TRBD1. The CDR3 extends over 16 amino acids. Germline V gene data show CDR1 as LNHDA and CDR2 as SQIVND (reference sequence). Trimming took 6 bases from V and 8 from J; bases not matched to a gene: 10. CDR3: CASRDGDRGIHSPLHF. The CDR3 nucleotides are TGTGCCAGTAGAGACGGGGACAGGGGAATTCATTCACCCCTCCACTTT. Full variable domain (outside the CDR3, taken from reference TRBV19 and TRBJ1-6): DGGITQSPKYLFRKEGQNVTLSCEQNLNHDAMYWYRQDPGQGLRLIYYSQIVNDFQKGDIAEGYSVSREKKESFPLTVTSAQKNPTAFYLCASRDGDRGIHSPLHFGNGTRLTVT.

Concerning this clone: The junction shows a germline mismatch at one end, possibly a read error. The chain employs TRBV7-9 and TRBJ1-2; 7 positions agree with TRBD1. Germline assignment: CDR1 SEHNR and CDR2 FQNEAQ (reference sequence). This CDR3 region has 11 residues. CDR3 DNA: TGTTCCAGCAGCGTTGGACAGGATTGCACCTTC. Protein product: CSSSVGQDCTF.